This T cell receptor beta chain was documented in a study of PD-L1 blockade in urothelial cancer. Study-wide context: Males with urothelial cancer arising in the bladder constituted about 85% of the roughly 30 patients.

The CDR3 has 17 residues. Unmatched junction bases numbered 10, after V lost 1 base and J lost 6 bases. Germline CDR1 MDHEN, CDR2 SYDVKM. Some clones are missing from TCRdb's copy, which holds only in-frame ones; the method was immunoSEQ multiplex PCR. Among 50,000 or so clones listed, 86% were seen once. Time point noted: pretreatment peripheral blood. Each individual provided 1 to 8 samples (taken pretreatment and on-treatment). The specimen comprised PBMCs, sampled around atezolizumab (anti-PD-L1) treatment. The chain has TRBV28 and TRBJ2-3; TRBD2 matches at 10 bases. The sequence was obtained from a man in his sixties with urothelial cancer. The CDR3, as DNA: TGTGCCAGCAGTTTATCCCTCCTAGCGGGAGTGATGGATACGCAGTATTTT. Amino acids: CASSLSLLAGVMDTQYF.